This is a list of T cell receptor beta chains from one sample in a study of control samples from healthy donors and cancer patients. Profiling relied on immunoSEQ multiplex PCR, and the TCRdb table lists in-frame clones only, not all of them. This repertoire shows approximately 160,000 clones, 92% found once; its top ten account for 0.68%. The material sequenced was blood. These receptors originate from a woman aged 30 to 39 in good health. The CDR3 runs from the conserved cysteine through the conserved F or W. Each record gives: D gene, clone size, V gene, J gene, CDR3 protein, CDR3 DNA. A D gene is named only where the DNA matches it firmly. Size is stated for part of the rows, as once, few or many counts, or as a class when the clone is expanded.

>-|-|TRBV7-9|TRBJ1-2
CASSPRLSEGYTF
TGTGCCAGCAGCCCGCGTCTTTCAGAGGGCTACACCTTC
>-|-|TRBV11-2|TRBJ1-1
CASSLEEPPYTEAFF
TGTGCCAGCAGCTTAGAAGAGCCCCCGTACACTGAAGCTTTCTTT
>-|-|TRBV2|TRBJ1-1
CASSPGLNTEAFF
TGTGCCAGCTCTCCGGGACTGAACACTGAAGCTTTCTTT
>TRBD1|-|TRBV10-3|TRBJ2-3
CAIRGSGTGGADTQYF
TGTGCCATCCGCGGCTCCGGGACAGGTGGCGCAGATACGCAGTATTTT
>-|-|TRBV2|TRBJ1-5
CASSGEGNQPQHF
TGTGCCAGCAGTGGGGAGGGGAATCAGCCCCAGCATTTT
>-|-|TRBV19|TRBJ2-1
CASSIALAIYSYNEQFF
TGTGCCAGTAGTATAGCTCTAGCGATCTACTCCTACAATGAGCAGTTCTTC
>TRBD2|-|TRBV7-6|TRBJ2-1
CASSFPRTSATSYNEQFF
TGTGCCAGCAGCTTCCCACGGACTAGCGCTACATCCTACAATGAGCAGTTCTTC
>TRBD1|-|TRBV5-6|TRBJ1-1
CASSWTGGQSYMNTEAFF
TGTGCCAGCAGTTGGACAGGCGGACAATCCTACATGAACACTGAAGCTTTCTTT
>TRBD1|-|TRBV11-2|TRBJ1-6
CASSRTGYNSPLHF
TGTGCCAGCAGCCGGACAGGGTATAATTCACCCCTCCACTTT
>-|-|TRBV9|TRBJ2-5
CASSPRDWQETQYF
TGTGCCAGCAGCCCAAGGGACTGGCAAGAGACCCAGTACTTC
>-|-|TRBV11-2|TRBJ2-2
CASSLDGATGELFF
TGTGCCAGCAGCTTAGATGGGGCCACCGGGGAGCTGTTTTTT
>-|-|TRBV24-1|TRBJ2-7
CATRRWQGPYEQYF
TGTGCCACTCGGAGGTGGCAGGGGCCATACGAGCAGTACTTC
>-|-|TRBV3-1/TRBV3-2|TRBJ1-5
CASSQGTVQPQHF
TGTGCCAGCAGCCAAGGGACAGTGCAGCCCCAGCATTTT
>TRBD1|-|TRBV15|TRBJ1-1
CATSSDGQAKAFF
TGTGCCACCAGCAGTGACGGACAGGCTAAAGCTTTCTTT
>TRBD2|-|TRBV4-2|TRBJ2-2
CASSDLLAGGRSGELFF
TGTGCCAGCAGCGACCTCTTGGCGGGAGGCCGTTCCGGGGAGCTGTTTTTT
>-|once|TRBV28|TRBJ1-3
CAVKGSGNTIYF
TGTGCCGTCAAGGGGTCTGGAAACACCATATATTTT
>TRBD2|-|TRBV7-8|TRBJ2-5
CASSLGLAGVIGETQYF
TGTGCCAGCAGCTTAGGACTAGCGGGAGTTATAGGAGAGACCCAGTACTTC
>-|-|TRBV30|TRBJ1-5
CAWSVRGGQPQHF
TGTGCCTGGAGTGTCAGGGGCGGACAGCCCCAGCATTTT
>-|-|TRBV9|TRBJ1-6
CASSVGSGEPLHF
TGTGCCAGCAGCGTAGGGTCGGGGGAACCCCTCCACTTT
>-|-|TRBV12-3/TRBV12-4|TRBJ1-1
CASSLTGNTEAFF
TGTGCCAGCAGTTTAACTGGGAACACTGAAGCTTTCTTT
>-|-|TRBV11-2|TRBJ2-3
CASSSYGGSTDTQYF
TGTGCCAGCAGCTCCTACGGCGGGAGCACAGATACGCAGTATTTT
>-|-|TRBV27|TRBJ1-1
CASSSKAPTEAFF
TGTGCCAGCAGTTCAAAGGCCCCCACTGAAGCTTTCTTT
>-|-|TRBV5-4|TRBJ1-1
CASSFNAENTEAFF
TGTGCCAGCAGCTTCAACGCGGAGAACACTGAAGCTTTCTTT
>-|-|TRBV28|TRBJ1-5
CASISSAEIKPQHF
TGTGCCAGCATTAGTTCAGCGGAGATCAAGCCCCAGCATTTT
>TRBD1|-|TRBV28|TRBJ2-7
CVNRTGVHEQYF
TGTGTCAATAGGACAGGGGTCCACGAGCAGTACTTC
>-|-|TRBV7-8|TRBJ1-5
CASSLVPELSNQPQHF
TGTGCCAGCAGCTTAGTTCCAGAACTAAGCAATCAGCCCCAGCATTTT
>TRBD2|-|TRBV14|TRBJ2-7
CASSPLGREGYEQYF
TGTGCCAGCAGCCCCTTAGGGCGGGAGGGGTACGAGCAGTACTTC
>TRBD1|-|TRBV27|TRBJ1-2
CASGTGMSYTF
TGTGCCAGTGGGACAGGGATGAGCTACACCTTC
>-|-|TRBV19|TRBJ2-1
CASRGGTTYYNEQFF
TGTGCCAGCCGGGGCGGGACAACTTACTACAATGAGCAGTTCTTC
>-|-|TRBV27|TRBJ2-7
CASSSLRSEQYF
TGTGCCAGCAGTTCCTTACGAAGCGAGCAGTACTTC
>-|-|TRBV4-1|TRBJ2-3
CASSRTTTTDTQYF
TGCGCCAGCAGCCGGACTACCACCACAGATACGCAGTATTTT
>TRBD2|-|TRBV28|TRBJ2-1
CASSSYPGGFFF
TGTGCCAGCAGTTCCTATCCGGGAGGTTTCTTCTTC
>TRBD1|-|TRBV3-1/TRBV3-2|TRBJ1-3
CASSQDRGTGNTIYF
TGTGCCAGCAGCCAGGACAGGGGGACTGGAAACACCATATATTTT